The sequence of this T cell receptor (beta chain) was determined in a study of T cell responses to AZD1222 COVID-19 vaccine. Sequencing used immunoSEQ multiplex PCR; TCRdb keeps in-frame clones, though not all of them. The sample has about 150,000 clones, about nine tenths seen once. Per germline, CDR1 LNHDA and CDR2 SQIVND (reference sequence). Unmatched junction bases numbered 20, after V lost 6 bases and J lost 8 bases. CDR3 size: 18 residues. The table lists this clone with a few counts. Source: peripheral blood, taken 28 days after the second AZD1222 dose. The sequence came from an adult who received the AZD1222 COVID-19 vaccine. The genes are TRBV19 and TRBJ1-4, with 8 nucleotides matching TRBD1. The CDR3 sequence is CASSPSGRGRLVSEKLFF. For the CDR3, the DNA is TGTGCCAGTAGCCCAAGTGGCAGGGGGCGTCTTGTCTCGGAAAAACTGTTTTTT.